These 30 T cell receptor beta chains share one sample of origin, sequenced in a study of regulatory T cells in long-lasting Graves disease. Construction of TCR beta libraries relied on iRepertoire HTBI primers and on Arm-PCR targeting CDR3 regions. TCRdb used MiXCR to reprocess the multiplex PCR reads, holding one entry per CDR3 protein. The table lists some 220,000 distinct CDR3 sequences, around 20% of them singletons. Time point denoted: newly diagnosed GD, antithyroid drugs for less than 3 months. Construction of the TCR library relied on RNA isolated from PBMCs. These records were also assigned to another study, of T cells in Graves' hyperthyroidism and ophthalmopathy.

This sample comprised peripheral blood mononuclear cells (PBMCs), obtained at new diagnosis, from a patient treated with antithyroid drugs. The receptors here all came from a woman under 40 with Graves disease.

This clonotype was counted at least ten times. The J gene is TRBJ1-1, the V gene TRBV6-2 or TRBV6-3; no reliable D call. Germline CDR1 MNHEY, CDR2 SVGEGT. V lost 6 bases and J 1 base, leaving 15 bases between the germline ends. The CDR3 runs to 15 residues. The CDR3 loop reads CASSPVGKTNTEAFF. Written as DNA, the CDR3 is TGTGCCAGCAGCCCGGTGGGTAAAACGAACACTGAAGCTTTCTTT.

This clonotype was seen once. The chain has TRBV2 and TRBJ1-5, with D unclear. Germline V gene lookup returns CDR1 SNHLY and CDR2 FYNNEI. Trimming left V 4 bases short and J 4 bases short, with 14 bases between. This CDR3 is built from 15 residues. The CDR3 protein is CASSGEGQRNQPQHF. The CDR3, as DNA: TGTGCCAGCAGTGGAGAGGGCCAGAGAAATCAGCCCCAGCATTTT.

This clonotype was observed many times. The chain employs TRBV10-3 and TRBJ1-2, with D hard to call. There are 13 residues in the CDR3. Germline V CDR1 and CDR2: ENHRY, SYGVKD. V shed 0 bases and J shed 4 bases, with 6 bases lying between them. CDR3 in amino acids: CAISESMVYGYTF. The CDR3 nucleotides are TGTGCCATCAGTGAGTCGATGGTCTATGGCTACACCTTC.

This clonotype was counted a few times. The V call is TRBV28, the J call TRBJ2-1; 13 nucleotides line up with TRBD2. Germline CDR1 reads MDHEN; CDR2 reads SYDVKM. V was pared by 5 bases and J by 1 base, with 2 bases of the junction left unmatched. The CDR3 has 16 residues. Here the CDR3 DNA reads TGTGCCAGCAGTCCGACTAGCGGGAGGTCCTACAATGAGCAGTTCTTC. This codes for CASSPTSGRSYNEQFF.

This clonotype was detected many times. The chain joins TRBV5-6 to TRBJ2-1; tentative D call: TRBD2 (6 bases). Trimming shortened V by 5 bases and J by 4 bases, and 10 bases separated the two germline ends. This CDR3 region has 13 residues. The germline V gene has CDR1 SGHDT and CDR2 YYEEEE. CDR3 region: CASRGLGYNEQFF. The CDR3 region has the DNA TGTGCCAGCAGGGGACTGGGATACAATGAGCAGTTCTTC.

This clonotype showed up many times. CDR3 bases: TGTGCCAGCAGCCCCCACCCCGACAGGGAAAGTAACTATGGCTACACCTTC. It specifies CASSPHPDRESNYGYTF. V usage is TRBV6-1 and J usage is TRBJ1-2, with 7 positions matching TRBD1. CDR1 is MNHNS and CDR2 is SASEGT in the germline V gene. With 6 bases clipped from V and 1 base from J, the junction kept 14 bases outside the gene matches. CDR3 size: 17 residues.

This clonotype was counted many times. The chain uses TRBV20-1 and TRBJ2-1; 7 bases fit TRBD2. CDR3 length: 12 amino acids. V lost 6 bases to trimming and J lost 6 bases; unmatched junction nucleotides: 5. CDR1 is DFQATT, CDR2 SNEGSKA, per germline (reference sequence). CDR3 DNA: TGCAGTGCCAGACCGGGGGGCAATGAGCAGTTCTTC. This encodes CSARPGGNEQFF.

Ten or more counts support this clonotype. The chain carries TRBV4-1 and TRBJ2-5, with 9 bases that match TRBD2. V dropped 2 bases and J dropped 3; count of bases not matched to a gene: 7. CDR3 size: 16 residues. The germline CDR1 and CDR2 sequences are MGHRA and YSYEKL. Here the CDR3 DNA reads TGCGCCAGCAGCCAAAGCGTGGTAGCGGGGGAAGAGACCCAGTACTTC. This codes for CASSQSVVAGEETQYF.

This clonotype was seen repeatedly, ten times or more. J is TRBJ2-5 and V is TRBV6-2 or TRBV6-3, with D perhaps TRBD2 (5 bases). V lost 9 bases, J lost 5 bases, and 16 bases lay in between. Germline V gene sequence: CDR1 MNHEY, CDR2 SVGEGT. The CDR3 has 13 residues. The CDR3 coding sequence is TGTGCCAGTAGAGGACTGGGAGAGGAGACCCAGTACTTC. Residues: CASRGLGEETQYF.

The table lists this clonotype with many counts. The chain uses TRBV3-1 and TRBJ1-1; TRBD1 agrees at 8 bases. Per germline, CDR1 LGHDT and CDR2 YNNKEL (reference sequence). The J segment lost 1 base and the V segment lost 4 bases, leaving 2 bases of the junction unmatched. The CDR3 is 14 amino acids. Here the CDR3 DNA reads TGTGCCAGCAGCCGGGGACAGGCGAACACTGAAGCTTTCTTT. Translation: CASSRGQANTEAFF.

This clonotype was recorded at least ten times. The J gene is TRBJ2-1, the V gene TRBV5-5; D gene ambiguous. CDR1 is SGHKS and CDR2 is YYEKEE in the germline V gene (reference sequence). The CDR3 covers 13 residues. Trimming removed 4 bases at V and 2 bases at J, with 7 bases between. In nucleotides, the CDR3 is TGTGCCAGCAGCGATGGACCCTACAATGAGCAGTTCTTC. Amino acids: CASSDGPYNEQFF.

This clonotype was found many times. In DNA form, the CDR3 reads TGTGCCAGCAGAGGGGACTTTCACACCGGGGAGCTGTTTTTT. It is translated as CASRGDFHTGELFF. V and J are TRBV6-1 and TRBJ2-2; TRBD2 is a possible D gene (6 bases). The CDR3 has 14 amino acids. V was cut by 6 bases and J by 3 bases, with 11 bases left in between. Germline values: CDR1 MNHNS, CDR2 SASEGT.

This clonotype was seen ten or more times. The chain has TRBV28 and TRBJ2-7, with D perhaps TRBD1 or TRBD2 (5 bases each). Per germline, CDR1 MDHEN and CDR2 SYDVKM. The CDR3 loop spans 11 amino acids. Between the trimmed V and J ends, which lost 5 bases and 12 bases, there was a span of 14 bases. The CDR3 region is CASSLPGPRYF. In DNA form, the CDR3 reads TGTGCCAGCAGTCTGCCGGGGCCGAGGTACTTC. Filled out from reference TRBV28 and TRBJ2-7, the complete variable domain reads DVKVTQSSRYLVKRTGEKVFLECVQDMDHENMFWYRQDPGLGLRLIYFSYDVKMKEKGDIPEGYSVSREKKERFSLILESASTNQTSMYLCASSLPGPRYFGPGTRLTVT.

This clonotype was counted between two and nine times. The rearrangement joins TRBV20-1 to TRBJ1-5; D remains ambiguous. The V gene's germline CDR1 is DFQATT and CDR2 SNEGSKA (reference sequence). This CDR3 has 13 amino acids. V was shortened by 3 bases and J by 6 bases, with 12 bases between the two germline ends. The CDR3 loop is CSASGTVGQPQHF. DNA for the CDR3: TGCAGTGCTAGTGGTACAGTAGGTCAGCCCCAGCATTTT.

V gene TRBV11-2 combines with J gene TRBJ1-6, with TRBD1 as a possible D gene (6 bases). CDR1 is SGHAT and CDR2 is FQNNGV in the germline V gene. V gave up 3 bases and J gave up 10 bases, with 13 bases separating them. The CDR3 sequence is 14 residues long. CDR3 region: CASSFLGQGSPLHF. The CDR3 coding sequence is TGTGCCAGCAGCTTCTTGGGACAAGGCTCACCCCTCCACTTT.

The chain is built from TRBV2 and TRBJ2-4; TRBD2 matches 10 bases. V shed 7 bases and J 8 bases; nucleotides not matched to a gene: 17. The CDR3 spans 17 residues. Germline V CDR1 and CDR2: SNHLY, FYNNEI. The CDR3 here is CASTQGSGREGLDIQYF. CDR3 nucleotide sequence: TGTGCCAGCACCCAGGGGAGCGGGAGGGAGGGTTTGGACATTCAGTACTTC.

This clonotype was seen repeatedly, ten times or more. The chain is built from TRBV7-2 and TRBJ1-1; D perhaps matches TRBD1 (5 bases). Per the germline V gene, CDR1 is SGHTA and CDR2 is FQGNSA. The V end was cut by 3 bases, the J end by 2 bases, with 10 bases between. This CDR3 contains 14 residues. The CDR3 loop is CASSFPRGNTEAFF. The CDR3 DNA reads TGTGCCAGCAGCTTTCCGAGGGGTAACACTGAAGCTTTCTTT.

Details on this clonotype: A much larger clone lies a single base off, so this may be a read error. The V call is TRBV2, the J call TRBJ1-2; weak D call: TRBD1 (5 bases). The V end lost 7 bases, the J end lost 2 bases, and 11 bases lay between the germline ends. This CDR3 is 13 amino acids long. Germline loops: CDR1 SNHLY, CDR2 FYNNEI. CDR3 DNA: TGTGCCAGCACTGGGACGGGGAACTATGGCTACACCTTC. Translation gives CASTGTGNYGYTF.

In its sample, this clonotype was seen many times. The rearrangement joins TRBV13 to TRBJ2-7; D is ambiguous. Germline lookup yields CDR1 PRHDT and CDR2 FYEKMQ (reference sequence). CDR3 size: 17 residues. V was cut by 3 bases and J by 0 bases, with 18 bases left in between. CDR3 residues: CASSFFGWGSSSYEQYF. CDR3 nucleotides: TGTGCCAGCAGCTTTTTCGGGTGGGGATCAAGCTCCTACGAGCAGTACTTC.

This clonotype was seen ten or more times. This chain joins TRBV20-1 and TRBJ2-5; 9 nucleotides align to TRBD2. The J call may be faulty, since TRBJ2-1 better matches the DNA end. This CDR3 comprises 16 residues. Per germline, CDR1 DFQATT and CDR2 SNEGSKA (reference sequence). The CDR3 spells CSARDWSSGDVHEQFF. The CDR3, as DNA: TGCAGTGCTAGAGATTGGTCTAGCGGGGATGTCCATGAGCAGTTCTTC.

This clonotype was found many times. The gene calls are TRBV30 and TRBJ1-1, with TRBD1 identical over 7 bases. The germline V gene encodes CDR1 GTSNPN and CDR2 SVGIG (reference sequence). Unmatched junction bases numbered 3, after V lost 3 bases and J lost 2 bases. This CDR3 has 13 residues. The CDR3 DNA is TGTGCCTGGAGGGGACAGCAAAACACTGAAGCTTTCTTT. Amino acid sequence: CAWRGQQNTEAFF.

Of note for this clonotype: One end of the junction fails to match germline, which may point to a read error. The chain has TRBV20-1 and TRBJ2-1; perhaps TRBD1 as D (6 bases). The CDR3 loop spans 12 amino acids. CDR1 is DFQATT, CDR2 SNEGSKA, per germline (reference sequence). CDR3 bases: TGCAGTCTATCGGGACAAAACAATGAGCAGTTGTTC. This translates into CSLSGQNNEQLF.

This clonotype was observed at least ten times. The J gene is TRBJ1-1, the V gene TRBV7-9; a weak D match, TRBD1 (5 bases). This CDR3 is built from 13 residues. From germline, CDR1 is SEHNR and CDR2 FQNEAQ (reference sequence). The ends were cut back, 5 bases at V and 11 bases at J, with 18 bases in the middle. The chain's CDR3 is CASSNTGLRDAFF. The CDR3 DNA follows: TGTGCCAGCAGCAATACAGGACTCCGGGACGCTTTCTTT.

This clonotype was detected many times. The chain uses TRBV6-1 and TRBJ1-5; D may be TRBD1 (6 bases). The CDR3 spans 16 residues. Trimming left V 6 bases short and J 0 bases short, with 15 bases between. Germline CDR1 reads MNHNS; CDR2 reads SASEGT. For the CDR3, the DNA is TGTGCCAGCAGGGCCCGTACAGGGAGTAGCAATCAGCCCCAGCATTTT. Its protein is CASRARTGSSNQPQHF.

This clonotype has ten or more counts. The chain employs TRBV9 and TRBJ1-1, with D perhaps TRBD1 (5 bases). In germline, CDR1 is SGDLS, CDR2 YYNGEE. CDR3 length equals 15 residues. With 2 bases removed from V and 4 bases from J, the gap between germline ends came to 15 bases. In DNA, the CDR3 is TGTGCCAGCAGCGTCGACGGACAAACGGGCACTGAAGCTTTCTTT. It translates to CASSVDGQTGTEAFF.

This clonotype was recorded many times. The chain combines TRBV28 with TRBJ1-1, with D tentatively TRBD1 (5 bases). CDR3 size: 14 residues. Germline CDR1 is MDHEN and CDR2 is SYDVKM. V lost 2 bases and J 12 bases, leaving 19 bases between the germline ends. This CDR3 reads CASSLQGTPPSSFF. The CDR3 nucleotides read TGTGCCAGCAGTTTACAGGGTACCCCGCCATCGTCTTTCTTT. Filled out from reference TRBV28 and TRBJ1-1, the complete variable domain reads DVKVTQSSRYLVKRTGEKVFLECVQDMDHENMFWYRQDPGLGLRLIYFSYDVKMKEKGDIPEGYSVSREKKERFSLILESASTNQTSMYLCASSLQGTPPSSFFGQGTRLTVV.

The chain joins TRBV28 to TRBJ1-4, with TRBD1 matching 7 bases. Germline-derived CDR1 and CDR2 are MDHEN and SYDVKM. J was trimmed by 7 bases and V by 7 bases; bases with no gene match: 9. The CDR3 loop spans 14 amino acids. The CDR3 region is CASIGGQDGEKLFF. The CDR3, as DNA: TGTGCCAGCATAGGAGGACAGGACGGTGAAAAACTGTTTTTT.

This clonotype appeared many times. The V call is TRBV6-2 or TRBV6-3, the J call TRBJ2-2; D not certain. This CDR3 is 14 amino acids long. Trimming pared 0 bases from V and 5 bases from J, leaving 7 bases between. CDR1 MNHEY and CDR2 SVGEGT come from the germline V gene. CDR3 sequence: CASSYSDGTGELFF. The DNA for the CDR3 is TGTGCCAGCAGTTACTCGGACGGAACCGGGGAGCTGTTTTTT.

Note on this clonotype: A read error may be the cause here, since a much bigger clone is one base away. The J gene is TRBJ2-7, the V gene TRBV6-1; 7 bases fit TRBD2. With V trimmed by 8 bases and J by 5 bases, 21 bases remained unmatched. This CDR3 contains 17 residues. Germline V gene data show CDR1 as MNHNS and CDR2 as SASEGT. The CDR3 DNA reads as TGTGCCAGCTGGGGGGGGGTCGGGATAGATCGTATGGACGAGCAGTACTTC. Translated, it gives CASWGGVGIDRMDEQYF.

This clonotype has a count of ten or more. The J gene is TRBJ1-1, the V gene TRBV3-1; D might be TRBD1 (5 bases). This CDR3 region has 15 residues. The germline gives CDR1 LGHDT, CDR2 YNNKEL (reference sequence). Trimming removed 4 bases at V and 7 bases at J, with 19 bases between. The CDR3 nucleotides read TGTGCCAGCAGCCTAGCACTATTGACAGCGGGTGAAGCTTTCTTT. Translated, it gives CASSLALLTAGEAFF.